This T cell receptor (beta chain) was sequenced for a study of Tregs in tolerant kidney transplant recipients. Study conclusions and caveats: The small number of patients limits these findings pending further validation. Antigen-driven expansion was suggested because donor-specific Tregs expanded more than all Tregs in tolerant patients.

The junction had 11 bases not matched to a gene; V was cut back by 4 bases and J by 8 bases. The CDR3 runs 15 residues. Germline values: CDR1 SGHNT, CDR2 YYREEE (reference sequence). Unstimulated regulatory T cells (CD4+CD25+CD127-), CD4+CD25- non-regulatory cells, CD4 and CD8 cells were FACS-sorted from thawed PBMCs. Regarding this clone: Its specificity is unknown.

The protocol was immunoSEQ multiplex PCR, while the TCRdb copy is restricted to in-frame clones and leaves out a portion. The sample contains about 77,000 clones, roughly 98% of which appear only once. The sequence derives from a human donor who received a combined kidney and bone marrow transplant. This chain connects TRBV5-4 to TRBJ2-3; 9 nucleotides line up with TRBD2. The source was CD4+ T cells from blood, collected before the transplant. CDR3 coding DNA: TGTGCCAGCAGCCCCGAATACGCGGGAGGGGGTACGCAGTATTTT. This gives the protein CASSPEYAGGGTQYF.